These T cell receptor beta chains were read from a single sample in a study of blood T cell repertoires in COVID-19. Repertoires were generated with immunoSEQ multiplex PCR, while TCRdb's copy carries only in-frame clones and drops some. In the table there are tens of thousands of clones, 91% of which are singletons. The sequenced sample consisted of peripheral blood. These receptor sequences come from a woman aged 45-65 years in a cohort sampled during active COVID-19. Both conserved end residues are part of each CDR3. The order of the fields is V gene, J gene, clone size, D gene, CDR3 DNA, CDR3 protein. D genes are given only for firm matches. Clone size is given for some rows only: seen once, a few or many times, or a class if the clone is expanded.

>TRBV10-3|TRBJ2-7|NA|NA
TGTGCCATCAGTGAGTCGAACGGTTACTACGAGCAGTACTTC
CAISESNGYYEQYF
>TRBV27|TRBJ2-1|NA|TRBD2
TGTGCCAGCAGTTTATCGATGACTAGCGTTTACAATGAGCAGTTCTTC
CASSLSMTSVYNEQFF
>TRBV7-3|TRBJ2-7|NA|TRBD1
TGTGCCAGCAGCCGGGACAGGGCAAGCTCCTACGAGCAGTACTTC
CASSRDRASSYEQYF
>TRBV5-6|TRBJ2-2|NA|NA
TGTGCCAGCAGCTTCTCGTTGTGGGGCGGCGGGGAGCTGTTTTTT
CASSFSLWGGGELFF
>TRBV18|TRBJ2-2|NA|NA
TGTGCCAGCTCAATAAACTTCAGGGGAGACACCGGGGAGCTGTTTTTT
CASSINFRGDTGELFF
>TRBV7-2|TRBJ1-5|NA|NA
TGTGCCAGCAGCTTAGTATTTGGCAATCAGCCCCAGCATTTT
CASSLVFGNQPQHF
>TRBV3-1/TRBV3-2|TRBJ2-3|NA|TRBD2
TGTGCCAGCAGCCAAGATCGGGGGGAGTTGGGTAGCACAGATACGCAGTATTTT
CASSQDRGELGSTDTQYF
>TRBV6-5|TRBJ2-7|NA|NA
TGTGCCAGCAGTTACTCGATAGCCGGGATCATGGGGGAGCAGTACTTC
CASSYSIAGIMGEQYF
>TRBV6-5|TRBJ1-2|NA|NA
TGTGCCAGCAGTAGTGCGGGGGGCAACTATGGCTACACCTTC
CASSSAGGNYGYTF
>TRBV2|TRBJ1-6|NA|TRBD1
TGTGCCAGATCGACAGGGGAAAATTCACCCCTCCACTTT
CARSTGENSPLHF
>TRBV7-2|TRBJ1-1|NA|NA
TGTGCCAGCAGCCTCAGGAATATTGAAGCTTTCTTT
CASSLRNIEAFF
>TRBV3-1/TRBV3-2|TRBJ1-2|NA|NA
TGTGCCAGCAGCCAACGGGGGGAAGGGAGGTGCACCTTC
CASSQRGEGRCTF
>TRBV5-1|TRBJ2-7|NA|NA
TGCGCCAGCAGCGCTTCGACTCTTTCCTACGAGCAGTACTTC
CASSASTLSYEQYF
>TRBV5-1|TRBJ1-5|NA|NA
TGCGCCAGCAGCTTAACCCCCCAGGCGAATCAGCCCCAGCATTTT
CASSLTPQANQPQHF
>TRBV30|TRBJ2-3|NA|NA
TGTGCCTGGAGTGTAGCGGGTGACTTCACAGATACGCAGTATTTT
CAWSVAGDFTDTQYF
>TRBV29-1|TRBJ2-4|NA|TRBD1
TGCAGCGTTGTCCCCGACAGGGACATTCAGTACTTC
CSVVPDRDIQYF
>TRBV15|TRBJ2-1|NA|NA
TGTGCCACCAGCAGAGATTTCCGCCCCGAGAATGAGCAGTTCTTC
CATSRDFRPENEQFF
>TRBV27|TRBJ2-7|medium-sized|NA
TGTGCCAGCAGTGGGGGCAGGCGCGAGCAGTACTTC
CASSGGRREQYF
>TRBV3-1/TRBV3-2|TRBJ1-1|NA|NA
TGTGCCAGCAGCCAACGGTGGGGGGTAAACACTGAAGCTTTCTTT
CASSQRWGVNTEAFF
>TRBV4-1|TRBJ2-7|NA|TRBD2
TGCGCCAGCAGCCAAACCCCCCGTAGCGGGGGGCCCTACGAGCAGTACTTC
CASSQTPRSGGPYEQYF
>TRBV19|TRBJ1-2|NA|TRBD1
TGTGCCAGTAGTCGGACAGGAGCTAACTATGGCTACACCTTC
CASSRTGANYGYTF
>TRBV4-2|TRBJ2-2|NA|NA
TGTGCCAGCAGCCCTTCCTTCGGAGCGAACACCGGGGAGCTGTTTTTT
CASSPSFGANTGELFF
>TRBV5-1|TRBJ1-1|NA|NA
TGCGCCAGCAGCTTGGTATCGGCGGGTGGGACTGAAGCTTTCTTT
CASSLVSAGGTEAFF
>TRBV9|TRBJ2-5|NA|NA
TGTGCCAGCAGCGCCAGCGGCCAAGAGACCCAGTACTTC
CASSASGQETQYF
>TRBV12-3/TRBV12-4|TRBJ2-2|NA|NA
TGTGCCAGCAGTCTCCTAGAGGCCGGGGAGCTGTTTTTT
CASSLLEAGELFF
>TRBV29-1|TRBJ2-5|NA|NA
TGCAGCGTTGTTTTTGCAGGGAAAGAGACCCAGTACTTC
CSVVFAGKETQYF
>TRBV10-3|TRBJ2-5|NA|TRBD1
TGTGCCATCAGTGGGGGGACAGGCCAAGAGACCCAGTACTTC
CAISGGTGQETQYF
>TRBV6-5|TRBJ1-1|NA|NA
TGTGCCAGCAGAATAGAGACTCTATCCACTGAAGCTTTCTTT
CASRIETLSTEAFF
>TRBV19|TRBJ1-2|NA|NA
TGTGCCAGTAGTACGAGCCTGGAGAGCTATGGCTACACCTTC
CASSTSLESYGYTF
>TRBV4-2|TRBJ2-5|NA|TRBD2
TGTGCCAGCAGCCAAGCTTCCCGGGGGGGCCAAGAGACCCAGTACTTC
CASSQASRGGQETQYF
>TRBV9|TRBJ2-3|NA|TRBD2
TGTGCCAGCAGCGTAGTCGGAGGAGCGGGGAGCACAGATACGCAGTATTTT
CASSVVGGAGSTDTQYF
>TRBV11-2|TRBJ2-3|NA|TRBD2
TGTGCCAGCAGCTTAATGGGAGGGCCCACAGATACGCAGTATTTT
CASSLMGGPTDTQYF
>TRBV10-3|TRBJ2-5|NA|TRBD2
TGTGCCATCACTCCCGGGGGGGCGCTCGAGACCCAGTACTTC
CAITPGGALETQYF
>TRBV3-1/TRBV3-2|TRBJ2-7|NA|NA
TGTGCCAGCAGCCCATCGACAAGCCCCTACGAGCAGTACTTC
CASSPSTSPYEQYF
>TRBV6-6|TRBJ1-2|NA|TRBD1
TGTGCCAGCAGTTACGGGGGGGGACAGGGGATAGATGGCTACACCTTC
CASSYGGGQGIDGYTF
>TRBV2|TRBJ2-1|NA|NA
TGTGCCAGCACCCCGGGGTACAATGAGCAGTTCTTC
CASTPGYNEQFF
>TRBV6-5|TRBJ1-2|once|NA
TGTGCCAGCCTCTATAACTATGGCTACACCTTC
CASLYNYGYTF
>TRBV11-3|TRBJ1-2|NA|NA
TGTGCCAGCAGCTTCGCGGGGGTAGAGGGGAATGGCTACACCTTC
CASSFAGVEGNGYTF
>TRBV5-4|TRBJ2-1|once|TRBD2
TGTGCCAGCAGCTTGACGGGAGGGCTTTACAATGAGCAGTTCTTC
CASSLTGGLYNEQFF
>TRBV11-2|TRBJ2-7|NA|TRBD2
TGTGCCAGCAGCTTAGTTGCTAGCGGGACTTACGAGCAGTACTTC
CASSLVASGTYEQYF
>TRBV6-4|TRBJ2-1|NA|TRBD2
TGTGCCAGCGGGACCCCGGGACTAGCGGTCAATGAGCAGTTCTTC
CASGTPGLAVNEQFF